This TCR beta chain was documented in a study of T cells after yellow fever vaccination. Study overall: With SMART-Seq v4 Ultra Low Input, the fractions containing low cell numbers were prepared. Study-wide findings and caveats: Detected again after the booster were most primary-vaccination clones, at 95% to 98% CD4 and approximately 85% CD8. A faster peak, day 5 versus 15, was reached by the weaker secondary response.

This CDR3 spans 18 amino acids. Germline CDR1 LGHNA, CDR2 YSLEER. V shed 3 bases and J 4 bases; nucleotides not matched to a gene: 14. A word on this clonotype: Its antigen remains unidentified.

5'RACE template switching generated TCR cDNA, adding a universal primer site and UMIs. TCRdb recomputed calls from the 5' RACE reads with MiXCR, one row per CDR3 protein. The sample holds approximately 550,000 distinct CDR3 sequences, 15% to 20% seen once. The specimen comprised PBMCs, sampled 15 days after the yellow fever booster vaccination. V and J are TRBV4-3 and TRBJ2-3, with 9 positions matching TRBD1. This receptor was obtained from a man in his thirties or forties who received the YFV17D yellow fever vaccine. The CDR3 nucleotides read TGCGCCAGCAGCCACCATGATTTCCGGGACAGGGCCGCAGATACGCAGTATTTT. It translates to CASSHHDFRDRAADTQYF.